The 17 T cell receptor beta chains below all came from one sample that was sequenced in a study of early stage breast cancer tumors. Some clones are missing from TCRdb's copy, which holds only in-frame ones; the method was immunoSEQ multiplex PCR. This table has 60,000 to 75,000 clones, 80% appearing once. Sequencing input: blood. The receptors derive from a person aged 35-49 years with breast cancer.

The chain recombines TRBV6-5 with TRBJ1-5; TRBD1 matches 9 bases. CDR3 length: 14 amino acids. The V segment lost 8 bases and the J segment 11 bases; nucleotides outside the gene matches: 13. Germline lookup yields CDR1 MNHEY and CDR2 SVGAGI. The CDR3 sequence is CASGLGQGAMAQHF. CDR3 bases: TGTGCCAGCGGCCTGGGACAGGGAGCTATGGCCCAGCATTTT.

The rearrangement links TRBV27 to TRBJ2-5, with TRBD2 matching 8 bases. This CDR3 has 14 residues. Per the germline V gene, CDR1 is MNHEY and CDR2 is SMNVEV (reference sequence). The junction had 7 bases not matched to a gene; V was cut back by 6 bases and J by 4 bases. Here the CDR3 reads CASRKGLVGETQYF. The CDR3 nucleotides are TGTGCCAGCAGAAAGGGACTAGTGGGAGAGACCCAGTACTTC.

The V and J genes are TRBV7-2 and TRBJ2-7; D might be TRBD2 (5 bases). Per the germline V gene, CDR1 is SGHTA and CDR2 is FQGNSA. Between the trimmed V and J ends, which lost 5 bases and 2 bases, there was a span of 13 bases. The CDR3 is 14 residues long. In DNA form, the CDR3 reads TGTGCCAGCAGCCCTATAGGACTCGCCTACGAGCAGTACTTC. It codes for CASSPIGLAYEQYF.

V and J are TRBV19 and TRBJ2-2, with D tentatively TRBD1 (5 bases). Germline CDR1 LNHDA, CDR2 SQIVND (reference sequence). This CDR3 has 15 residues. V was trimmed by 3 bases and J by 1 base, leaving 9 bases between them. In DNA, the CDR3 is TGTGCCAGTAGTATCCTCGGACAGAACACCGGGGAGCTGTTTTTT. It yields the protein CASSILGQNTGELFF.

The chain combines TRBV5-6 with TRBJ2-7, with unresolved D. The germline CDR1 and CDR2 sequences are SGHDT and YYEEEE. The CDR3 spans 13 residues. V lost 0 bases, J lost 2 bases, and 6 bases lay in between. In nucleotides, the CDR3 is TGTGCCAGCAGCTTGGTCGATGCCTACGAGCAGTACTTC. Its protein product is CASSLVDAYEQYF.

The chain joins TRBV11-2 to TRBJ1-1; a weak D match, TRBD1 (6 bases). V was pared by 2 bases and J by 4 bases, with 14 bases between. CDR3 size: 15 residues. Germline-derived CDR1 and CDR2 are SGHAT and FQNNGV. This CDR3 is CASSLLPGDVTEAFF. The CDR3 nucleotides are TGTGCCAGCAGCTTATTACCAGGGGATGTCACTGAAGCTTTCTTT.

This clone occurred once. The CDR3: CASSAPSGRTYNEQFF. The CDR3 region has the DNA TGTGCCAGCAGCGCTCCTAGCGGGAGAACCTACAATGAGCAGTTCTTC. The chain uses TRBV9 and TRBJ2-1, with 10 bases fitting TRBD2. With 3 bases clipped from V and 2 bases from J, the junction kept 5 bases outside the gene matches. There are 16 residues in the CDR3. CDR1 and CDR2 from the germline V gene are SGDLS and YYNGEE.

This clone was found once. V gene TRBV7-9 combines with J gene TRBJ2-3, with D possibly called TRBD1 or TRBD2 (5 bases each). Germline V CDR1 and CDR2: SEHNR, FQNEAQ (reference sequence). CDR3 length: 12 residues. V was trimmed by 11 bases and J by 3 bases, leaving 12 bases between them. In nucleotides, the CDR3 is TGTGCCGGGGCCAGGGAGACAGATACGCAGTATTTT. This codes for CAGARETDTQYF. The full variable domain, completed using reference TRBV7-9 and TRBJ2-3, is DTGVSQNPRHKITKRGQNVTFRCDPISEHNRLYWYRQTLGQGPEFLTYFQNEAQLEKSRLLSDRFSAERPKGSFSTLEIQRTEQGDSAMYLCAGARETDTQYFGPGTRLTVL.

The rearrangement joins TRBV14 to TRBJ2-7, with a weak D call TRBD2 (5 bases). CDR1 and CDR2 from the germline V gene are SGHDN and FVKESK. The CDR3 spans 15 residues. The V end lost 1 base, the J end lost 0 bases, and 10 bases lay between the germline ends. This CDR3 reads CASSQGGSASYEQYF. The CDR3 DNA reads as TGTGCCAGCAGCCAAGGAGGTAGCGCCTCCTACGAGCAGTACTTC. Full variable domain (remainder filled in from reference TRBV14 and TRBJ2-7): EAGVTQFPSHSVIEKGQTVTLRCDPISGHDNLYWYRRVMGKEIKFLLHFVKESKQDESGMPNNRFLAERTGGTYSTLKVQPAELEDSGVYFCASSQGGSASYEQYFGPGTRLTVT.

V usage is TRBV10-2 and J usage is TRBJ2-6, with D possibly being TRBD1 (6 bases). This CDR3 is built from 17 residues. V dropped 7 bases and J dropped 0 bases, with 16 bases sitting between them. Germline CDR1 is WSHSY and CDR2 is SAAADI. As DNA, the CDR3 is TGCGCCAGCACCCCAGGACAGTTTTTCTCTGGGGCCAACGTCCTGACTTTC. Protein product: CASTPGQFFSGANVLTF.

The gene calls are TRBV5-1 and TRBJ1-3; 9 bases agree with TRBD1. The CDR3 loop spans 15 amino acids. V gave up 3 bases and J gave up 7 bases; unmatched junction bases: 8. CDR1 SGHRS and CDR2 YFSETQ come from the germline V gene. CDR3 nucleotide sequence: TGCGCCAGCAGCTCATCGGGACAGGGCGGGAACACCATATATTTT. It encodes CASSSSGQGGNTIYF.

This rearrangement joins TRBV15 to TRBJ1-5; D is perhaps TRBD1 (5 bases). The germline CDR1 and CDR2 sequences are LNHNV and YYDKDF (reference sequence). V was cut by 1 base and J by 6 bases, with 13 bases left in between. The CDR3 consists of 15 residues. CDR3 nucleotide sequence: TGTGCCACCAGCAGAGGCGGAGGCAGGGCTCAGCCCCAGCATTTT. Translated, it gives CATSRGGGRAQPQHF.

This chain links TRBV6-6 with TRBJ1-5; D is undetermined. Deletions cut 5 bases from V and 5 bases from J, with 10 bases between. Germline CDR1 reads MNHNY; CDR2 reads SVGAGI (reference sequence). CDR3 length equals 13 residues. The CDR3 here is CASSQAWDQPQHF. The CDR3 DNA follows: TGTGCCAGCAGTCAAGCGTGGGATCAGCCCCAGCATTTT.

The genes are TRBV2 and TRBJ1-2, with 10 nucleotides matching TRBD1. CDR3 length: 15 residues. The germline gives CDR1 SNHLY, CDR2 FYNNEI. V lost 6 bases to trimming and J lost 2 bases; unmatched junction nucleotides: 6. This chain's CDR3 is CASRGGQGGNYGYTF. The CDR3 DNA follows: TGTGCCAGCAGGGGAGGACAGGGGGGGAACTATGGCTACACCTTC.

The chain joins TRBV6-5 to TRBJ2-3; D call uncertain. The ends were cut back, 0 bases at V and 4 bases at J, with 14 bases in the middle. This CDR3 region has 16 residues. Germline CDR1 is MNHEY and CDR2 is SVGAGI. The CDR3 reads CASSYSGPRWADTQYF. CDR3 coding DNA: TGTGCCAGCAGTTACTCGGGCCCTCGGTGGGCAGATACGCAGTATTTT.

Only one count was recorded for this clone. The chain carries TRBV6-5 and TRBJ2-5; TRBD1 is a possible D gene (6 bases). The CDR3 is 15 residues long. Germline V CDR1 and CDR2: MNHEY, SVGAGI. V was cut by 0 bases and J by 5 bases, with 13 bases left in between. The CDR3 sequence is CASSYSGTTAETQYF. The CDR3 nucleotides are TGTGCCAGCAGTTACTCCGGGACAACAGCGGAGACCCAGTACTTC.

The V gene is TRBV6-5, the J gene TRBJ2-1; D not certain. V gave up 0 bases and J gave up 7 bases, with 13 bases separating them. The germline V gene encodes CDR1 MNHEY and CDR2 SVGAGI. The CDR3 loop spans 15 amino acids. CDR3 loop: CASSYSERRRNEQFF. The CDR3 nucleotides read TGTGCCAGCAGTTACTCGGAACGGCGGCGGAATGAGCAGTTCTTC.